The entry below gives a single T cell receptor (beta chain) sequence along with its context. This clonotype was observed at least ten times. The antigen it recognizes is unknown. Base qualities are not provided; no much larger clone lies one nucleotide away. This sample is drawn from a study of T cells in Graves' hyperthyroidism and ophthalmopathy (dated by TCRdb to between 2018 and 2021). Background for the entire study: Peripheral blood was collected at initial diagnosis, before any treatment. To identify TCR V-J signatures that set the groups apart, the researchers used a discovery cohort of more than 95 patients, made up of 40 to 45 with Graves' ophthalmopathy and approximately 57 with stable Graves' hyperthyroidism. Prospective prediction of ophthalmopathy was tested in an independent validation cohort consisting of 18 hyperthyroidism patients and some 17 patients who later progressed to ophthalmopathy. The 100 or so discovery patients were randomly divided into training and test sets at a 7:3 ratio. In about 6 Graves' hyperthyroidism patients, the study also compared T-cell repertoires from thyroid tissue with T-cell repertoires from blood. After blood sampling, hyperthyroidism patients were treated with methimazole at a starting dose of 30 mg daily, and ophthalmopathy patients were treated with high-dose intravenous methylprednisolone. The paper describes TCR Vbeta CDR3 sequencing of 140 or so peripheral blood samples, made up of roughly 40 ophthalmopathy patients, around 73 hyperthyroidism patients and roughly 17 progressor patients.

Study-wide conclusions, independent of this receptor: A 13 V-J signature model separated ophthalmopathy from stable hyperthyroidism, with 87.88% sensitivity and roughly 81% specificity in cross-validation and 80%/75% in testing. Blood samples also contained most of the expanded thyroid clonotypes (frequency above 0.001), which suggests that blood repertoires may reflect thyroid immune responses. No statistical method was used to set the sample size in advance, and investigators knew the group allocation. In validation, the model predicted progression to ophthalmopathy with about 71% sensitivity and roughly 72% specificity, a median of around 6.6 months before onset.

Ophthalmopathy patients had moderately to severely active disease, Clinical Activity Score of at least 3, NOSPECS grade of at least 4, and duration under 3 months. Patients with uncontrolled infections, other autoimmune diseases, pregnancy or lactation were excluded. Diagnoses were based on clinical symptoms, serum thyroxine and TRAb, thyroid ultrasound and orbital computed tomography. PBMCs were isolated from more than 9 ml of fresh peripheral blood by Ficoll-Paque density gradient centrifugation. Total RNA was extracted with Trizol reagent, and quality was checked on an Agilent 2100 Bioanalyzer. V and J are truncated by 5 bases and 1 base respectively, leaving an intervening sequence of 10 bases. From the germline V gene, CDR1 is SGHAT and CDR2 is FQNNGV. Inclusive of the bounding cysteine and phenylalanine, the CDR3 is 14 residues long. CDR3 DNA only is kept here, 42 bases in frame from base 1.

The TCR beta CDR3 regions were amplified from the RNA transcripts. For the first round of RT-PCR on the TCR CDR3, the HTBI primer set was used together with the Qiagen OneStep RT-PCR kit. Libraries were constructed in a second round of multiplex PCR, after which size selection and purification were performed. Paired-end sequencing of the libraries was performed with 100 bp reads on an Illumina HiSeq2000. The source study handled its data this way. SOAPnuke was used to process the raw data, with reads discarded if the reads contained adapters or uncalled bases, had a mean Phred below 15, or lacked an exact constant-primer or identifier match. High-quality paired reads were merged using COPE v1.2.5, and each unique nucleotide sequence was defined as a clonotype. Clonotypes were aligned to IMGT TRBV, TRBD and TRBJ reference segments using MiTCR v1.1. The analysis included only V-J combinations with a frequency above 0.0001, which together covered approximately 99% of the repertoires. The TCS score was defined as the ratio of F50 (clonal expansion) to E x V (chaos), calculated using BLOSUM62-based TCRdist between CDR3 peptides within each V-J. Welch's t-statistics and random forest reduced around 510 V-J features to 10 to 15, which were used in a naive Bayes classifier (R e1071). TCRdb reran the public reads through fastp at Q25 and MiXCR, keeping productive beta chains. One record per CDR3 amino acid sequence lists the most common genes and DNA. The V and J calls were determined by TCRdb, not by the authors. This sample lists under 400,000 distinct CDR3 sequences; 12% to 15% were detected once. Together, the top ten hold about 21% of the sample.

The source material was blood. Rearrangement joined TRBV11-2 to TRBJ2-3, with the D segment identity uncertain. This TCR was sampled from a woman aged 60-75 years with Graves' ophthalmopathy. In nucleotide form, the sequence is TGTGCCAGCAGCCCGGAGTTTGGCACAGATACGCAGTATTTT. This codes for CASSPEFGTDTQYF. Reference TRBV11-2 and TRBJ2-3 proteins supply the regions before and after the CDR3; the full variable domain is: EAGVAQSPRYKIIEKRQSVAFWCNPISGHATLYWYQQILGQGPKLLIQFQNNGVVDDSQLPKDRFSAERLKGVDSTLKIQPAKLEDSAVYLCASSPEFGTDTQYFGPGTRLTVL.